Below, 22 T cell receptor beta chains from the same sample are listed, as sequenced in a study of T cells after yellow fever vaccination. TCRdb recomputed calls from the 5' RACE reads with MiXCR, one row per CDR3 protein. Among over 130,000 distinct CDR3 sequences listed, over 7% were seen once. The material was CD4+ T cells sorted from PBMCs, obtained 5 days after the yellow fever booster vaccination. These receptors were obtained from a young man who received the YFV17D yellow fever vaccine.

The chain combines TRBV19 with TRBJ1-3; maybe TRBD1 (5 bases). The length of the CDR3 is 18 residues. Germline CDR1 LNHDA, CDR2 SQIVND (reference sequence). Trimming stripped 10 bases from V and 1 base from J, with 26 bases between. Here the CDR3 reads CATLGPKLSRPSGNTIYF. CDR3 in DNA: TGTGCCACTCTGGGACCGAAACTCTCTCGACCGTCTGGAAACACCATATATTTT.

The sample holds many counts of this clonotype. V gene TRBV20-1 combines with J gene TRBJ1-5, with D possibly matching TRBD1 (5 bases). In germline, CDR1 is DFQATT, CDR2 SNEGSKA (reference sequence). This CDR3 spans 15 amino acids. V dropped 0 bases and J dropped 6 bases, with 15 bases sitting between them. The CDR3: CSARETQGSGQPQHF. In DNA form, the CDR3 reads TGCAGTGCTAGAGAAACGCAGGGTTCGGGTCAGCCCCAGCATTTT.

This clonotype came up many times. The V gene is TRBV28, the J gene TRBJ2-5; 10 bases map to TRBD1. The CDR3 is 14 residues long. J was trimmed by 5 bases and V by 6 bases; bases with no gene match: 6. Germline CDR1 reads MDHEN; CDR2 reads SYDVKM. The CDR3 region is CASRPGQGRETQYF. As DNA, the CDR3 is TGTGCCAGCAGACCGGGACAGGGGAGGGAGACCCAGTACTTC.

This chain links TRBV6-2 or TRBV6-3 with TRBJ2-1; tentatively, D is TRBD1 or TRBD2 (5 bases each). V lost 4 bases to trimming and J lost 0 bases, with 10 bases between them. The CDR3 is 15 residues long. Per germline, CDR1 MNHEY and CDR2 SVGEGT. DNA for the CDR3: TGTGCCAGCAGTTGGGGCGGGCTCTCCTACAATGAGCAGTTCTTC. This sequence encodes CASSWGGLSYNEQFF.

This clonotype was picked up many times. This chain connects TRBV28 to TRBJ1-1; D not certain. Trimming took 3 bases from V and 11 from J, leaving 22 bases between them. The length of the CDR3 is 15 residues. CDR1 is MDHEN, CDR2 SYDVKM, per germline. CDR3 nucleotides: TGTGCCAGCAGTTTTCCTGTTCGTGGGAGAGGTCGGGCTTTCTTT. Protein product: CASSFPVRGRGRAFF.

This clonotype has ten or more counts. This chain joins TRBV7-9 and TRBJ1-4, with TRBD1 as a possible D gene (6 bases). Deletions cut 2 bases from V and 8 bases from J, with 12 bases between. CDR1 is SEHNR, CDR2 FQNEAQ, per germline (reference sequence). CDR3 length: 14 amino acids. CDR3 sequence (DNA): TGTGCCAGCAGCTTACTACAGGGAGACGAAAAACTGTTTTTT. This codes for CASSLLQGDEKLFF.

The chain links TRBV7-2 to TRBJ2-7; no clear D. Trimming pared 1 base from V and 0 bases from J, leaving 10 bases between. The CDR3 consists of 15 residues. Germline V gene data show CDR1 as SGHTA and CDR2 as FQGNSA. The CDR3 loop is CASSLEGGHSYEQYF. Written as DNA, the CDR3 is TGTGCCAGCAGCTTAGAGGGCGGCCACTCCTACGAGCAGTACTTC.

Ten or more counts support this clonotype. For the CDR3, the DNA is TGCGCCAGCAGCCTAGAGGGGGGGCAGTTCTTC. Amino acid sequence: CASSLEGGQFF. V gene TRBV5-1 combines with J gene TRBJ2-1, with D possibly called TRBD1 or TRBD2 (6 bases each). V was pared by 4 bases and J by 12 bases, with 11 bases between. Germline CDR1 is SGHRS and CDR2 is YFSETQ. The CDR3 sequence is 11 residues long.

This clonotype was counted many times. As DNA, the CDR3 is TGTGCCAGCAGCTTCACAGGGGGCCTGGCAGATACGCAGTATTTT. Its protein product is CASSFTGGLADTQYF. The genes are TRBV7-2 and TRBJ2-3; 9 bases are a match to TRBD1. Germline V gives CDR1 SGHTA, CDR2 FQGNSA. The CDR3 runs to 15 residues. Unmatched junction bases numbered 5, after V lost 3 bases and J lost 4 bases.

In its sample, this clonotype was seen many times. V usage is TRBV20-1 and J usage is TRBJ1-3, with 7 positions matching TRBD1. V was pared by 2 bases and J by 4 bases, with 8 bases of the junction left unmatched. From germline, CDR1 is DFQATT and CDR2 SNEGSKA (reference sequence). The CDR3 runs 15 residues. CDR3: CSARTGQSSGNTIYF. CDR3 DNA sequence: TGCAGTGCTAGAACGGGACAGAGCTCGGGAAACACCATATATTTT.

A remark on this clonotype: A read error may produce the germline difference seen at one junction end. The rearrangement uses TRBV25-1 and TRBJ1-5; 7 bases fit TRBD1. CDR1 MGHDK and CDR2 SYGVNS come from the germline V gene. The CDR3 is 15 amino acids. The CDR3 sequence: CPSSGGTVGNQPQHF. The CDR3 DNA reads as TGTCCCAGCAGTGGTGGGACAGTGGGCAATCAGCCCCAGCATTTT.

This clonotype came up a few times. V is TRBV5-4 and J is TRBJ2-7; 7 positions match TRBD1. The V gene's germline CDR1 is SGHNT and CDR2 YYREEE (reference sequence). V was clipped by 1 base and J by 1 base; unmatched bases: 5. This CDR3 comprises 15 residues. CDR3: CASSLTTGDSYEQYF. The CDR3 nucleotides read TGTGCCAGCAGCTTGACTACAGGGGATTCCTACGAGCAGTACTTC. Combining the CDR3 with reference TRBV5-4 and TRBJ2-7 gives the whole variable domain ETGVTQSPTHLIKTRGQQVTLRCSSQSGHNTVSWYQQALGQGPQFIFQYYREEENGRGNFPPRFSGLQFPNYSSELNVNALELDDSALYLCASSLTTGDSYEQYFGPGTRLTVT.

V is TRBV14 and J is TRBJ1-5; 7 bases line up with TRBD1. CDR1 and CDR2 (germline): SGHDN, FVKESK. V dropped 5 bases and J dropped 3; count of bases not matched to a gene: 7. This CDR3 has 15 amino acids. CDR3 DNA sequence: TGTGCCAGCAGCTCAACAGGGGTGGACAATCAGCCCCAGCATTTT. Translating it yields CASSSTGVDNQPQHF.

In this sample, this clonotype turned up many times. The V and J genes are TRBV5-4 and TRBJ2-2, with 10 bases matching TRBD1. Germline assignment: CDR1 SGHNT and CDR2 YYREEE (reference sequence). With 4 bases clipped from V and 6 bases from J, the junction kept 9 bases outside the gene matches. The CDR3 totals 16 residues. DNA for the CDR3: TGTGCCAGCAGCCTCTGGGACAGGGGATGGGCCGGGGAGCTGTTTTTT. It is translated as CASSLWDRGWAGELFF.

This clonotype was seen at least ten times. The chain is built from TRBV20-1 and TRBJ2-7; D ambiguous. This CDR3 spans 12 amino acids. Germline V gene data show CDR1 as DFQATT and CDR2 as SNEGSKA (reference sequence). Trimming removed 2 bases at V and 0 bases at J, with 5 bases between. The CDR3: CSARLASYEQYF. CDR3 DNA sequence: TGCAGTGCTAGATTGGCCTCCTACGAGCAGTACTTC.

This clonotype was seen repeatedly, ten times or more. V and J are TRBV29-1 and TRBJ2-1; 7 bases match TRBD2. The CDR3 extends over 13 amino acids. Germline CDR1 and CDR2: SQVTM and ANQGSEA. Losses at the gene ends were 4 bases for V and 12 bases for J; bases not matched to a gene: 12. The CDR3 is CSVVAGVEFGQFF. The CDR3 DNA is TGCAGCGTTGTGGCGGGAGTGGAGTTCGGGCAGTTCTTC.

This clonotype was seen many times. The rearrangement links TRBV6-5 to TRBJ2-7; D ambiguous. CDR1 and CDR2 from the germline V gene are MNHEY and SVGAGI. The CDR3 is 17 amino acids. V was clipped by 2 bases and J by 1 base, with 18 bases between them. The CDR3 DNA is TGTGCCAGCAGTTACCTACCTCGTAGGCACAGTTCCTACGAGCAGTACTTC. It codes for CASSYLPRRHSSYEQYF.

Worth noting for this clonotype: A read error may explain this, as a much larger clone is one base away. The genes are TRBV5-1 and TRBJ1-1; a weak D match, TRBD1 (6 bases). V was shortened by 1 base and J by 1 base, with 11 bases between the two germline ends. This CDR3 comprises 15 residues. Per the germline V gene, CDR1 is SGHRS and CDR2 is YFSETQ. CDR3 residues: CASSLMWTANTEAFF. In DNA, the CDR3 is TGCGCCAGCAGCTTGATGTGGACAGCGAACACTGAAGCTTTCTTT.

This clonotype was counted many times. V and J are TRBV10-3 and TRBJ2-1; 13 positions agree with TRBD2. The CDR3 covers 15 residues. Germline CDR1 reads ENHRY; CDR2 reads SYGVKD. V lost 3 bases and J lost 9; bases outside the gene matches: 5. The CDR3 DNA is TGTGCCATCAGTGAAGAGGGACTAGCGGGACTTGAGCAGTTCTTC. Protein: CAISEEGLAGLEQFF.

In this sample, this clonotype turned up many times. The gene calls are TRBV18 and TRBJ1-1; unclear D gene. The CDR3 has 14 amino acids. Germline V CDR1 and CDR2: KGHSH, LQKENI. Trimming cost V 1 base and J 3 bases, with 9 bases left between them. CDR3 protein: CASSPRGLDTEAFF. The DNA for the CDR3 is TGTGCCAGCTCACCACGAGGGCTGGACACTGAAGCTTTCTTT.

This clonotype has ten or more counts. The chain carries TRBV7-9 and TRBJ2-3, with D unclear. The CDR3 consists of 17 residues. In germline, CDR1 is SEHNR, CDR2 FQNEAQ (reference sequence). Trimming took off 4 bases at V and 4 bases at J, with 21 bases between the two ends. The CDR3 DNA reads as TGTGCCAGCAGCTGGGGTGGAATCGCCGAGCGTGCAGATACGCAGTATTTT. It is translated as CASSWGGIAERADTQYF.

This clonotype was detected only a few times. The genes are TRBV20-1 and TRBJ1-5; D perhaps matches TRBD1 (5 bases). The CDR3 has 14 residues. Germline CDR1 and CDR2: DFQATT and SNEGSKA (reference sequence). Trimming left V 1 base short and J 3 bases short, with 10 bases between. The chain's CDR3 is CSARVGRVNQPQHF. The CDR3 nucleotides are TGCAGTGCTAGAGTTGGCAGGGTCAATCAGCCCCAGCATTTT.